These 28 T cell receptor beta chains came from one sample sequenced in a study of shared clonotypes between healthy human individuals. Here immunoSEQ multiplex PCR was the method, and the copy in TCRdb shows in-frame clones only, minus some. This sample has around 720,000 clones, with roughly 72% found just once. Sequencing input: memory CD4+ T cells sorted from blood. Subset in this sample: CD45RA-negative fraction. These receptors came from a young woman in good health.

The V gene is TRBV19, the J gene TRBJ1-3, with a weak D call TRBD1 (5 bases). Trimming removed 7 bases from V and 0 bases from J, with 10 bases in between. The CDR3 length is 14 residues. In germline, CDR1 is LNHDA, CDR2 SQIVND (reference sequence). The CDR3 DNA sequence: TGTGCCAGTACAATCGGGACCTCTGGAAACACCATATATTTT. Protein sequence: CASTIGTSGNTIYF.

Details on this clone: A much larger clonotype is one base distant, so this may be a read error. This chain joins TRBV5-1 and TRBJ2-5; 7 bases map to TRBD1. The last part of the DNA fits TRBJ2-7 better; the J call may be wrong. Germline V gene sequence: CDR1 SGHRS, CDR2 YFSETQ. The CDR3 has 14 residues. CDR3 amino acids: CASSLGDSSYEQYF. The DNA of the CDR3 is TGCGCCAGCAGCTTGGGGGACAGCTCCTACGAGCAGTACTTC.

A single count supports this clone. This chain uses TRBV28 with TRBJ2-1; 7 bases are a match to TRBD1. V lost 3 bases to trimming and J lost 7 bases; unmatched junction nucleotides: 9. The germline V gene has CDR1 MDHEN and CDR2 SYDVKM. CDR3 length equals 15 residues. This CDR3 reads CASSLPQDRANEQFF. CDR3 bases: TGTGCCAGCAGTTTGCCCCAAGACAGGGCGAATGAGCAGTTCTTC.

The DNA of the CDR3 is TGCGCCAGCAGCCACGGGGGGACGGACTCCTATGGCTACACCTTC. This translates into CASSHGGTDSYGYTF. The gene calls are TRBV5-1 and TRBJ1-2; maybe TRBD1 (5 bases). The CDR3 is 15 amino acids. Trimming removed 4 bases from V and 4 bases from J, with 17 bases in between. The germline V gene encodes CDR1 SGHRS and CDR2 YFSETQ.

This clone was found a few times. The J gene is TRBJ2-3, the V gene TRBV7-3; D unclear. CDR1 SGHTA and CDR2 FQGTGA come from the germline V gene. This CDR3 contains 16 residues. V was pared by 5 bases and J by 0 bases, with 15 bases between. As DNA, the CDR3 is TGTGCCAGCAGCCCCACTCGCGGCGGTAGCACAGATACGCAGTATTTT. This encodes CASSPTRGGSTDTQYF.

The chain uses TRBV6-1 and TRBJ1-2; D remains unclear. The CDR3 consists of 16 residues. The V and J ends lost 2 bases and 1 base respectively, with 14 bases between them. The V gene's germline CDR1 is MNHNS and CDR2 SASEGT. The chain's CDR3 is CASSEPFSGINYGYTF. CDR3 coding DNA: TGTGCCAGCAGTGAACCTTTCTCCGGGATTAACTATGGCTACACCTTC.

This clone was picked up one time. The rearrangement uses TRBV19 and TRBJ1-4; TRBD1 agrees at 7 bases. With 3 bases clipped from V and 0 bases from J, the junction kept 4 bases outside the gene matches. This CDR3 is built from 16 residues. CDR1 is LNHDA, CDR2 SQIVND, per germline (reference sequence). This CDR3 is CASSIRGGTTNEKLFF. CDR3 nucleotides: TGTGCCAGTAGTATCAGGGGGGGCACAACTAATGAAAAACTGTTTTTT.

This sequence joins TRBV10-3 and TRBJ1-2; D is perhaps TRBD1 (6 bases). CDR3 length: 13 residues. The V gene lost 7 bases and the J gene lost 4 bases, with 13 bases spanning the gap. CDR1 ENHRY and CDR2 SYGVKD come from the germline V gene. The CDR3 reads CAITQGLVYGYTF. The CDR3 DNA sequence: TGTGCCATCACCCAGGGGTTGGTCTATGGCTACACCTTC.

This chain joins TRBV30 and TRBJ2-7; D call uncertain. The V end was cut by 2 bases, the J end by 4 bases, with 9 bases between. In germline, CDR1 is GTSNPN, CDR2 SVGIG (reference sequence). The CDR3 has 12 residues. The CDR3 DNA follows: TGTGCCTGGAGTCATCGCACGTACGAGCAGTACTTC. This translates into CAWSHRTYEQYF.

The chain combines TRBV11-2 with TRBJ1-5, with 8 bases aligning to TRBD1. The germline V gene encodes CDR1 SGHAT and CDR2 FQNNGV. This CDR3 is 13 amino acids long. The V and J ends lost 4 bases and 10 bases, in that order; junction bases with no gene match: 6. The CDR3 is CASSSQGAQPQHF. CDR3 sequence (DNA): TGTGCCAGCAGCTCCCAGGGGGCCCAACCCCAGCATTTT.

The rearrangement joins TRBV19 to TRBJ2-1; 7 positions agree with TRBD2. The V and J ends lost 5 bases and 13 bases, in that order; junction bases with no gene match: 11. The CDR3 has 13 residues. Germline V lookup: CDR1 LNHDA, CDR2 SQIVND (reference sequence). The CDR3 bases are TGTGCCAGTAGTGCCAGGACTAGATCTTTCCAGTTCTTC. Translating gives CASSARTRSFQFF.

This clone was detected only a few times. The CDR3 loop reads CASSTTGREQYF. CDR3 coding DNA: TGCGCCAGCAGCACAACAGGCCGCGAGCAGTACTTC. The chain joins TRBV5-1 to TRBJ2-7; possible D gene TRBD1, 5 bases. V dropped 4 bases and J dropped 6 bases, with 11 bases sitting between them. Germline CDR1 reads SGHRS; CDR2 reads YFSETQ. This CDR3 contains 12 residues. The variable domain in full, completed from reference TRBV5-1 and TRBJ2-7, reads KAGVTQTPRYLIKTRGQQVTLSCSPISGHRSVSWYQQTPGQGLQFLFEYFSETQRNKGNFPGRFSGRQFSNSRSEMNVSTLELGDSALYLCASSTTGREQYFGPGTRLTVT.

The chain links TRBV5-1 to TRBJ2-5; possible D gene TRBD1, 6 bases. The germline V gene encodes CDR1 SGHRS and CDR2 YFSETQ. Trimming cost V 4 bases and J 4 bases, with 11 bases left between them. CDR3 length equals 13 residues. The chain's CDR3 is CASSAEGVETQYF. In DNA form, the CDR3 reads TGCGCCAGCAGCGCCGAGGGGGTAGAGACCCAGTACTTC.

The rearrangement joins TRBV28 to TRBJ2-1; D is ambiguous. V lost 6 bases, J lost 8 bases, and 14 bases lay in between. This CDR3 contains 13 residues. Germline loops: CDR1 MDHEN, CDR2 SYDVKM. The CDR3: CASSPSYQYEQFF. As DNA, the CDR3 is TGTGCCAGCAGCCCATCTTATCAATATGAGCAGTTCTTC.

V is TRBV25-1 and J is TRBJ2-1; the match to TRBD2 covers 7 bases. The CDR3 runs to 15 residues. The germline CDR1 and CDR2 sequences are MGHDK and SYGVNS. Losses at the gene ends were 2 bases for V and 5 bases for J; bases not matched to a gene: 6. CDR3 coding DNA: TGTGCCAGCAGTGAAATGCTAGCGGCAGACAATGAGCAGTTCTTC. It specifies CASSEMLAADNEQFF.

This sequence joins TRBV7-2 and TRBJ2-1; 7 positions agree with TRBD2. Germline V gene sequence: CDR1 SGHTA, CDR2 FQGNSA. The J segment lost 7 bases and the V segment lost 1 base, leaving 7 bases of the junction unmatched. The CDR3 is 15 amino acids. CDR3 in amino acids: CASSLVALAVNEQFF. DNA of the CDR3: TGTGCCAGCAGCTTAGTGGCCCTAGCGGTAAATGAGCAGTTCTTC.

This chain connects TRBV28 to TRBJ2-2; TRBD2 might be the D (5 bases). The V and J ends lost 8 bases and 3 bases respectively, with 16 bases between them. The CDR3 contains 15 residues. Germline loops: CDR1 MDHEN, CDR2 SYDVKM. The CDR3 nucleotides are TGTGCCAGCTCCCGGTGGGCCGGGGACACCGGGGAGCTGTTTTTT. This gives the protein CASSRWAGDTGELFF.

V and J are TRBV7-9 and TRBJ2-7; D ambiguous. Germline CDR1 is SEHNR and CDR2 is FQNEAQ (reference sequence). Trimming removed 5 bases from V and 3 bases from J, with 5 bases in between. The CDR3 is 11 amino acids. In nucleotides, the CDR3 is TGTGCCAGCAGCCCTCACTACGAGCAGTACTTC. This translates into CASSPHYEQYF.

The chain recombines TRBV11-1 with TRBJ2-3; the match to TRBD2 covers 14 bases. The germline V gene encodes CDR1 SGHAT and CDR2 FQDESV (reference sequence). This CDR3 contains 17 residues. Trimming removed 5 bases from V and 0 bases from J; junction bases left unmatched: 4. CDR3 nucleotides: TGTGCCAGCAGCCCCTGGACTAGCGGGAGGAGCACAGATACGCAGTATTTT. Translation gives CASSPWTSGRSTDTQYF.

Only one count was recorded for this clone. This chain joins TRBV5-4 and TRBJ1-1; no clear D gene. The CDR3 length is 16 residues. V was shortened by 0 bases and J by 0 bases, with 12 bases between the two germline ends. CDR1 is SGHNT and CDR2 is YYREEE in the germline V gene (reference sequence). The CDR3 reads CASSLGRRQLNTEAFF. CDR3 DNA: TGTGCCAGCAGCTTGGGAAGGAGACAACTGAACACTGAAGCTTTCTTT.

The chain is built from TRBV29-1 and TRBJ2-7; unclear D gene. Deletions cut 4 bases from V and 9 bases from J, with 13 bases between. The CDR3 has 11 residues. Per germline, CDR1 SQVTM and CDR2 ANQGSEA. The CDR3 DNA reads as TGCAGCGTTGGGCCCTTTAAGGGGCAGTACTTC. Translation: CSVGPFKGQYF.

This clone has only a few counts. The chain carries TRBV27 and TRBJ2-7; no firm D call. There are 13 residues in the CDR3. V dropped 9 bases and J dropped 5 bases, with 17 bases sitting between them. Germline CDR1 reads MNHEY; CDR2 reads SMNVEV (reference sequence). In nucleotides, the CDR3 is TGTGCCAGTACGAGGCTCTCTGGGGACGAGCAGTACTTC. Amino acids: CASTRLSGDEQYF.

This rearrangement joins TRBV11-2 to TRBJ2-7; no reliable D call. CDR1 is SGHAT, CDR2 FQNNGV, per germline. V lost 0 bases to trimming and J lost 6 bases, with 9 bases between them. The CDR3 runs 13 residues. The CDR3 DNA reads as TGTGCCAGCAGCTTAGATTGGCGCGCCGAGCAGTACTTC. It is translated as CASSLDWRAEQYF.

This clone occurred a few times. This chain connects TRBV11-2 to TRBJ2-2; TRBD1 matches at 7 bases. Germline V lookup: CDR1 SGHAT, CDR2 FQNNGV. The CDR3 contains 13 residues. The ends lost 10 bases at V and 0 bases at J; junction bases unmatched: 2. CDR3 residues: CAIQGANTGELFF. CDR3 DNA: TGTGCCATCCAGGGGGCGAACACCGGGGAGCTGTTTTTT.

The rearrangement uses TRBV11-2 and TRBJ2-7; 10 bases align to TRBD2. The CDR3 has 15 residues. From germline, CDR1 is SGHAT and CDR2 FQNNGV. Unmatched junction bases numbered 7, after V lost 2 bases and J lost 6 bases. In DNA form, the CDR3 reads TGTGCCAGCAGCTTACTAGCGGGAGTTAACGGCGAGCAGTACTTC. Its translation is CASSLLAGVNGEQYF.

V gene TRBV5-5 combines with J gene TRBJ2-5, with TRBD1 matching 7 bases. In germline, CDR1 is SGHKS, CDR2 YYEKEE (reference sequence). The CDR3 spans 16 residues. J lost 1 base, V lost 0 bases, and 6 bases had no gene match. CDR3 sequence (DNA): TGTGCCAGCAGCTTGGCCGGAACAGGGGTCCAAGAGACCCAGTACTTC. It yields the protein CASSLAGTGVQETQYF.

This chain joins TRBV28 and TRBJ2-1; 8 bases match TRBD2. Germline CDR1 is MDHEN and CDR2 is SYDVKM. The V segment lost 7 bases and the J segment 4 bases; nucleotides outside the gene matches: 12. The CDR3 has 16 residues. CDR3 region: CASTRDGLAAYNEQFF. The CDR3 DNA sequence: TGTGCCAGCACAAGGGATGGACTAGCAGCATACAATGAGCAGTTCTTC.

The sample holds a few counts of this clone. V gene TRBV6-4 combines with J gene TRBJ1-1, with 9 positions matching TRBD1. The V segment lost 6 bases and the J segment 6 bases; nucleotides outside the gene matches: 11. Per the germline V gene, CDR1 is MRHNA and CDR2 is SNTAGT. CDR3 size: 15 residues. The DNA for the CDR3 is TGTGCCAGCAGGACAGGGGGATCGGGTTCCGCTGAAGCTTTCTTT. Translation gives CASRTGGSGSAEAFF.